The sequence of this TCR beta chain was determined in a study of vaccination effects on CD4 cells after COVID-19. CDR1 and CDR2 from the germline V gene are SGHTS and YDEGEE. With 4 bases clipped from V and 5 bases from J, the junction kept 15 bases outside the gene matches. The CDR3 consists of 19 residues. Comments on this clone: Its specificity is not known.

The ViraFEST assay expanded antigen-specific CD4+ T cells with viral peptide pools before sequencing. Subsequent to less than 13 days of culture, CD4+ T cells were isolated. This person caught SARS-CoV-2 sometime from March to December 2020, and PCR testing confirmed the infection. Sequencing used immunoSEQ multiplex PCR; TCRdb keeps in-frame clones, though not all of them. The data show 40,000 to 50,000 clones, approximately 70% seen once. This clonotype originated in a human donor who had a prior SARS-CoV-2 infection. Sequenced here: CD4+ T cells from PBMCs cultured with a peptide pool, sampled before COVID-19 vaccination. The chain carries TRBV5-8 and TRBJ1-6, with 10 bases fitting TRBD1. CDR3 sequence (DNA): TGTGCCAGCAGCCCCCAACGACCGGGACAGGGGAGGAATAATTCACCCCTCCACTTT. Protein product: CASSPQRPGQGRNNSPLHF.